The source of this T cell receptor (beta chain) is a study of T-cell reconstitution after alpha-beta-depleted transplantation in children. Unique molecular identifiers were incorporated into the prepared TCRbeta library. MiXCR, applied by TCRdb to the PCR reads, yields one record per CDR3 protein. The table has over 100,000 distinct CDR3 sequences, roughly 7.6% seen once. This clonotype was seen more than once but under ten times. Antigen unknown. The CDR3 is made up of 15 amino acids. CDR1 is WSHSY, CDR2 SAAADI, per germline. Trimming left V 3 bases short and J 8 bases short, with 16 bases between. Regarding the study as a whole: Recipient T cells and thymic progenitors that survived were the source of the high TCRbeta diversity seen at day 60 in some patients. By about two months after transplant, alpha-beta T cells reportedly arose from several hundred graft clones that had expanded. Newly produced T cells mostly accounted for T-cell counts and diversity one year post-transplant.

This specimen was PBMCs, taken before TCRalphabeta/CD19-depleted stem cell transplant. The chain has TRBV10-2 and TRBJ1-4, with D perhaps TRBD1 (5 bases). The receptor comes from a boy aged 2 to 9 with acute lymphoblastic leukemia, due to receive a stem cell transplant. CDR3 bases: TGCGCCAGCAGTGAACGGCAGAGGGGTGGAGAAAAACTGTTTTTT. Translated: CASSERQRGGEKLFF.